The entry below describes one T cell receptor (beta chain). The sample belongs to a study of blood T cell repertoires in COVID-19. Sequencing was performed with immunoSEQ multiplex PCR; in TCRdb, only in-frame clones are kept and a portion is missing. Here the sample spans around 100,000 clones, 90% to 95% being singletons. The CDR3 consists of 15 residues. Trimming took 0 bases from V and 1 from J; bases not matched to a gene: 0. Germline lookup yields CDR1 MRHNA and CDR2 SNTAGT. The rearrangement uses TRBV6-4 and TRBJ2-3; 8 bases fit TRBD2. The sequence derives from a human donor in a cohort sampled during active COVID-19. Sample: peripheral blood. The CDR3 nucleotides read TGTGCCAGCAGTGACTCTAGCGGGGGCACAGATACGCAGTATTTT. It yields the protein CASSDSSGGTDTQYF.